A single sample gave rise to the 12 T cell receptor beta chains below, sequenced in a study of control samples from healthy donors and cancer patients. Using immunoSEQ multiplex PCR, the repertoire was profiled, and TCRdb retains in-frame clones only, with some absent. The sample lists approximately 100,000 clones, around nine tenths seen once, with over 20% in the top ten. What was sequenced was blood. These receptors were taken from a man between 25 and 39 years old in good health.

This clone was seen once. The chain is built from TRBV7-9 and TRBJ1-1; D is uncertain. Germline assignment: CDR1 SEHNR and CDR2 FQNEAQ (reference sequence). CDR3 length equals 13 residues. Trimming left V 5 bases short and J 1 base short, with 8 bases between. The CDR3 region has the DNA TGTGCCAGCAGCCGCCGAGAGAACACTGAAGCTTTCTTT. Translated: CASSRRENTEAFF. The complete variable domain, with remaining parts taken from reference TRBV7-9 and TRBJ1-1, reads DTGVSQNPRHKITKRGQNVTFRCDPISEHNRLYWYRQTLGQGPEFLTYFQNEAQLEKSRLLSDRFSAERPKGSFSTLEIQRTEQGDSAMYLCASSRRENTEAFFGQGTRLTVV.

The CDR3 DNA follows: TGTGCCAGCAGGGGGGACGGTTCTAACTATGGCTACACCTTC. It yields the protein CASRGDGSNYGYTF. The V gene is TRBV2, the J gene TRBJ1-2; the D gene is possibly TRBD1 (5 bases). With 6 bases removed from V and 0 bases from J, the gap between germline ends came to 11 bases. The CDR3 totals 14 residues. The germline V gene has CDR1 SNHLY and CDR2 FYNNEI.

This chain links TRBV5-1 with TRBJ2-5, with 11 bases fitting TRBD2. Per germline, CDR1 SGHRS and CDR2 YFSETQ. Trimming took 4 bases from V and 3 from J; bases not matched to a gene: 8. The CDR3 runs 16 residues. Written as DNA, the CDR3 is TGCGCCAGCAGCCCTGTGACTAGCGGGGTCAAAGAGACCCAGTACTTC. Its protein is CASSPVTSGVKETQYF.

V and J are TRBV5-1 and TRBJ2-3, with 11 bases fitting TRBD2. V was pared by 4 bases and J by 1 base, with 5 bases of the junction left unmatched. CDR3 length: 16 amino acids. Germline V gives CDR1 SGHRS, CDR2 YFSETQ. Here the CDR3 reads CASSLPLAGGTDTQYF. For the CDR3, the DNA is TGCGCCAGCAGCCTTCCACTAGCGGGGGGCACAGATACGCAGTATTTT. Variable domain in full (rest from reference TRBV5-1 and TRBJ2-3): KAGVTQTPRYLIKTRGQQVTLSCSPISGHRSVSWYQQTPGQGLQFLFEYFSETQRNKGNFPGRFSGRQFSNSRSEMNVSTLELGDSALYLCASSLPLAGGTDTQYFGPGTRLTVL.

The genes are TRBV5-8 and TRBJ2-1; 8 nucleotides agree with TRBD1. V lost 4 bases and J lost 0; bases outside the gene matches: 9. CDR3 length: 17 residues. CDR1 is SGHTS, CDR2 YDEGEE, per germline. CDR3 sequence reads: CASSPPRQGSSYNEQFF. The CDR3 region has the DNA TGTGCCAGCAGCCCCCCCCGACAGGGGAGCTCCTACAATGAGCAGTTCTTC.

This clone was counted a few times. The chain uses TRBV19 and TRBJ2-6; D not certain. CDR3 length: 13 amino acids. CDR1 and CDR2 from the germline V gene are LNHDA and SQIVND (reference sequence). Trimming took off 8 bases at V and 1 base at J, with 6 bases between the two ends. The chain's CDR3 is CASGKSGANVLTF. DNA of the CDR3: TGTGCCAGTGGTAAATCTGGGGCCAACGTCCTGACTTTC.

The chain is built from TRBV6-5 and TRBJ2-1, with a possible D match to TRBD1 (5 bases). Deletions cut 1 base from V and 0 bases from J, with 10 bases between. The CDR3 runs 16 residues. The germline gives CDR1 MNHEY, CDR2 SVGAGI. The CDR3 DNA sequence: TGTGCCAGCAGTTACTGGGGCCGCAACTCCTACAATGAGCAGTTCTTC. It specifies CASSYWGRNSYNEQFF.

This clone was found once. The chain joins TRBV27 to TRBJ1-4; TRBD1 is a possible D gene (5 bases). Germline CDR1 and CDR2: MNHEY and SMNVEV (reference sequence). Trimming removed 2 bases from V and 6 bases from J, with 10 bases in between. This CDR3 region has 14 residues. The CDR3 here is CASSLVGADEKLFF. The CDR3 DNA sequence: TGTGCCAGCAGTTTAGTTGGGGCGGATGAAAAACTGTTTTTT.

This rearrangement joins TRBV7-9 to TRBJ1-3, with D possibly TRBD1 on 6 matching bases. Per the germline V gene, CDR1 is SEHNR and CDR2 is FQNEAQ (reference sequence). There are 17 residues in the CDR3. V was trimmed by 3 bases and J by 0 bases, leaving 15 bases between them. Written as DNA, the CDR3 is TGTGCCAGCAGCTTTCCCGGGGGCAGTAACTCTGGAAACACCATATATTTT. It yields the protein CASSFPGGSNSGNTIYF.

This sequence joins TRBV29-1 and TRBJ2-1; D possibly corresponds to TRBD1 (5 bases). Germline V gene lookup returns CDR1 SQVTM and CDR2 ANQGSEA. V lost 7 bases, J lost 7 bases, and 14 bases lay in between. CDR3 length: 12 amino acids. The CDR3, as DNA: TGCAGCGCCACCGTCCAGGGAAATGAGCAGTTCTTC. Its translation: CSATVQGNEQFF.

V usage is TRBV7-8 and J usage is TRBJ1-2; tentative D call: TRBD1 (5 bases). V shed 0 bases and J shed 4 bases, with 9 bases lying between them. CDR3 length: 14 residues. The germline gives CDR1 SGHVS, CDR2 FQNEAQ. The CDR3 reads CASSLAQGSYGYTF. The CDR3 DNA follows: TGTGCCAGCAGCTTAGCCCAGGGAAGCTATGGCTACACCTTC.

The chain recombines TRBV4-1 with TRBJ2-2; D might be TRBD1 (6 bases). CDR3 length equals 20 residues. Trimming cost V 0 bases and J 0 bases, with 20 bases left between them. The germline CDR1 and CDR2 sequences are MGHRA and YSYEKL. The CDR3 loop is CASSQDNLQGPIANTGELFF. The CDR3 coding sequence is TGCGCCAGCAGCCAAGATAATCTTCAGGGGCCGATCGCGAACACCGGGGAGCTGTTTTTT.